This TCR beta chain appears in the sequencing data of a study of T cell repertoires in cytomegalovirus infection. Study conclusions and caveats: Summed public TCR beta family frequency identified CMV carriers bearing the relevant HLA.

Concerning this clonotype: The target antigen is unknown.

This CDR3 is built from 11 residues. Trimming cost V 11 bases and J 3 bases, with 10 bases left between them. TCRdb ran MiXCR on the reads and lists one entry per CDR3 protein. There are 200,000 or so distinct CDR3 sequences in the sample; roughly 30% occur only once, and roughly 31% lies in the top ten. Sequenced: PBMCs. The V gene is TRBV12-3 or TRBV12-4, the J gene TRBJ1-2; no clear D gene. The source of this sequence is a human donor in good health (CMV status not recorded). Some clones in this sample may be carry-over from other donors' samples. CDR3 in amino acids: CASRTDYGYTF. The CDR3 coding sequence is TGTGCCTCCCGGACCGACTATGGCTACACCTTC.